The 13 T cell receptor beta chains given below trace back to one sample, sequenced in a study of OX40 agonist ivuxolimab in advanced cancers. The library was built by means of the immunoSEQ multiplex PCR assay. TCRdb re-hosts the immuneACCESS table, in-frame sequences only. Its copies lack some clones; in the studies checked, an unresolved V gene accounts for under half of them, and the cause for the rest is not known. Within this sample are some 70,000 clones, with 80% to 90% of them counted one time only. 8% to 10% of the sample is in the top ten clones. Material: CD4+ or CD8+ T cells sorted from blood, obtained in a trial of the OX40 agonist ivuxolimab. The receptors were sampled from an adult with an advanced solid tumor such as melanoma, head and neck, liver or kidney cancer.

This chain joins TRBV28 and TRBJ1-1; D is undetermined. V was clipped by 2 bases and J by 3 bases, with 4 bases between them. Looked up from germline, CDR1 is MDHEN and CDR2 is SYDVKM. The length of the CDR3 is 12 residues. The DNA for the CDR3 is TGTGCCAGCAGTTTACCGCACACTGAAGCTTTCTTT. Protein sequence: CASSLPHTEAFF. The full variable domain, completed using reference TRBV28 and TRBJ1-1, is DVKVTQSSRYLVKRTGEKVFLECVQDMDHENMFWYRQDPGLGLRLIYFSYDVKMKEKGDIPEGYSVSREKKERFSLILESASTNQTSMYLCASSLPHTEAFFGQGTRLTVV.

This chain uses TRBV5-1 with TRBJ1-2; D is ambiguous. This CDR3 spans 14 amino acids. Per the germline V gene, CDR1 is SGHRS and CDR2 is YFSETQ. V was trimmed by 0 bases and J by 4 bases, leaving 10 bases between them. The CDR3 DNA reads as TGCGCCAGCAGCTTGGCTCTGTTGGGCTATGGCTACACCTTC. Amino acid sequence: CASSLALLGYGYTF.

The chain combines TRBV21-1 with TRBJ2-5; the table's D call TRBD2 went unverified against the DNA. TRBV21-1 is shown as a pseudogene. This CDR3 comprises 17 residues. The CDR3 loop reads CASSVVAGESGEETQYF. Here the CDR3 DNA reads TGTGCCAGCAGCGTTGTAGCCGGGGAGTCGGGAGAAGAGACCCAGTACTTC.

The chain combines TRBV18 with TRBJ1-5, with D possibly matching TRBD1 (6 bases). CDR3 size: 14 residues. Germline V gene sequence: CDR1 KGHSH, CDR2 LQKENI. Trimming stripped 6 bases from V and 7 bases from J, with 16 bases between. CDR3 protein: CASSKNREEQPQHF. The CDR3 nucleotides are TGTGCCAGCTCGAAGAACAGGGAAGAGCAGCCCCAGCATTTT.

This rearrangement joins TRBV9 to TRBJ2-3, with no clear D. The CDR3 is 13 amino acids. Germline loops: CDR1 SGDLS, CDR2 YYNGEE. Trimming took off 0 bases at V and 4 bases at J, with 6 bases between the two ends. The CDR3 here is CASSVEAPDTQYF. The CDR3 DNA reads TGTGCCAGCAGCGTAGAGGCGCCAGATACGCAGTATTTT. The whole variable domain, remainder taken from reference TRBV9 and TRBJ2-3, is DSGVTQTPKHLITATGQRVTLRCSPRSGDLSVYWYQQSLDQGLQFLIQYYNGEERAKGNILERFSAQQFPDLHSELNLSSLELGDSALYFCASSVEAPDTQYFGPGTRLTVL.

This clone was recorded once. CDR3 sequence reads: CASSRPGGGDQPQHF. The CDR3 DNA reads as TGTGCCAGTAGTAGGCCCGGAGGGGGGGATCAGCCCCAGCATTTT. The chain couples TRBV19 to TRBJ1-5; TRBD1 is a possible D gene (6 bases). There are 15 residues in the CDR3. Deletions cut 4 bases from V and 5 bases from J, with 15 bases between. Germline lookup yields CDR1 LNHDA and CDR2 SQIVND (reference sequence).

This clone appeared once. The chain has TRBV9 and TRBJ1-1, with TRBD1 matching 10 bases. With V trimmed by 5 bases and J by 5 bases, 9 bases remained unmatched. Germline V gene lookup returns CDR1 SGDLS and CDR2 YYNGEE. CDR3 length: 15 residues. The CDR3 DNA reads as TGTGCCAGCAGGGGCCCGGACAGGGGGGAGACTGAAGCTTTCTTT. It specifies CASRGPDRGETEAFF. The complete variable domain, with remaining parts taken from reference TRBV9 and TRBJ1-1, reads DSGVTQTPKHLITATGQRVTLRCSPRSGDLSVYWYQQSLDQGLQFLIQYYNGEERAKGNILERFSAQQFPDLHSELNLSSLELGDSALYFCASRGPDRGETEAFFGQGTRLTVV.

The chain employs TRBV7-2 and TRBJ2-2; TRBD1 aligns across 7 bases. This CDR3 contains 15 residues. Trimming removed 5 bases from V and 4 bases from J; junction bases left unmatched: 7. Germline-derived CDR1 and CDR2 are SGHTA and FQGNSA. CDR3 region: CASSPGTVITGELFF. Here the CDR3 DNA reads TGTGCCAGCAGCCCCGGGACAGTCATCACCGGGGAGCTGTTTTTT.

The genes are TRBV6-5 and TRBJ2-4; 11 bases align to TRBD1. V lost 9 bases to trimming and J lost 6 bases; unmatched junction nucleotides: 7. The CDR3 totals 14 residues. In germline, CDR1 is MNHEY, CDR2 SVGAGI. The CDR3 reads CASRRGQGGNIQYF. In nucleotides, the CDR3 is TGTGCCAGTCGGCGGGGACAGGGGGGAAACATTCAGTACTTC.

The chain carries TRBV19 and TRBJ1-5, with TRBD1 matching over 8 bases. The CDR3 is made up of 15 amino acids. Germline V gene data show CDR1 as LNHDA and CDR2 as SQIVND (reference sequence). With 6 bases clipped from V and 3 bases from J, the junction kept 7 bases outside the gene matches. The CDR3 spells CASRNNRGDNQPQHF. The CDR3 nucleotides are TGTGCCAGTAGGAACAACAGGGGGGACAATCAGCCCCAGCATTTT.

The CDR3 DNA follows: TGTGCCAGTAGTTTATTTAATCAGCCCCAGCATTTT. It translates to CASSLFNQPQHF. V is TRBV19 and J is TRBJ1-5; D ambiguous. This CDR3 spans 12 amino acids. Germline loops: CDR1 LNHDA, CDR2 SQIVND (reference sequence). Between the trimmed V and J ends, which lost 5 bases and 4 bases, there was a span of 6 bases.

The rearrangement links TRBV6-4 to TRBJ2-1; 12 positions match TRBD2. The CDR3 is 16 amino acids. With 2 bases clipped from V and 7 bases from J, the junction kept 6 bases outside the gene matches. Germline assignment: CDR1 MRHNA and CDR2 SNTAGT. The CDR3 here is CASSDGVGLAGNEQFF. The CDR3 DNA sequence: TGTGCCAGCAGTGACGGTGTAGGACTAGCGGGGAATGAGCAGTTCTTC.

Note on this clone: The sample contains more than one DNA sequence encoding this CDR3. The chain links TRBV15 to TRBJ1-2; 7 nucleotides agree with TRBD1. The CDR3 spans 14 residues. Germline trimming cut 3 bases from V and 5 bases from J; bases unmatched to any gene: 6. Germline loops: CDR1 LNHNV, CDR2 YYDKDF (reference sequence). The CDR3 here is CATSRGTADYGYTF. The CDR3 DNA sequence: TGTGCCACCAGCAGGGGGACAGCTGATTATGGCTACACCTTC.